This TCR beta chain was sequenced in a study of early T cells in non-severe SARS-CoV-2 infection. Across the whole study: Alpha and beta chains were unpaired, from unsorted whole-blood bulk RNA.

This clonotype was detected only a few times. The protocol attached unique molecular identifiers to individual cDNA molecules. TCRdb passed the 5' RACE reads through MiXCR, listing each CDR3 protein once. The table lists around 71,000 distinct CDR3 sequences, over 8% of them singletons. CDR3 length equals 14 residues. The germline CDR1 and CDR2 sequences are KGHSH and LQKENI. The V gene lost 5 bases and the J gene lost 4 bases, with 14 bases spanning the gap. The source of this sequence is an adult who was a healthcare worker with PCR-confirmed SARS-CoV-2 infection or an uninfected control (not recorded which). The specimen comprised whole blood, sampled at baseline. The genes are TRBV18 and TRBJ1-2; D is possibly TRBD1 (5 bases). The CDR3 sequence is CASSAPKTAYGYTF. In DNA form, the CDR3 reads TGTGCCAGCTCAGCCCCGAAGACAGCCTATGGCTACACCTTC.